This T cell receptor (beta chain) is from a study of CD8+ T cells in alopecia areata. Cutaneous lymph nodes were pooled and cells sorted by CD4, CD8alpha, NKG2D, NKG2ACE and more. RNA, once extracted, was reverse transcribed into cDNA for use as the sequencing template. Assay used: immunoSEQ multiplex PCR; TCRdb lists only in-frame clones, some missing. The repertoire has 200,000 to 300,000 clones, none seen only once; the ten largest take 1.2%. As for this clone: The germline and genes are mouse ones. Read sequence stops 4 residues before the CDR3 end, and the germline J gene provides the missing end. Distinct nucleotide sequences in the sample also encode this CDR3.

The CDR3 is 14 amino acids. Germline CDR1 FNHDT, CDR2 SITEND (reference sequence). V lost 0 bases and J lost 0, with 6 bases in between. The rearrangement uses TRBV19 and TRBJ1-1; D possibly corresponds to TRBD1 (5 bases). Sequencing was done on a sample of CD4+ T cells sorted from a lymph node. The receptor's source is a C3H/HeJ mouse with alopecia areata. Mouse strain MHC haplotype: H2-k. The CDR3 here is CASSIGTPNTEVFF. The sequenced CDR3 bases are TGTGCCAGCAGTATAGGGACACCAAACACA.